Listed below are T cell receptor beta chains from one sample, sequenced in a study of cytomegalovirus exposure and HLA in healthy donors. TCRdb keeps only in-frame clones here, not all; method: immunoSEQ multiplex PCR. Of a few hundred thousand clones listed, 80% to 85% were seen once; the top ten hold about 7.5%. Sample: PBMCs. These receptors originate from a woman aged 55-75 years in good health and CMV-seropositive. Both conserved end residues are part of each CDR3. D genes are given only for firm matches. Rows may omit the clone size; those that give it use once, few, many or a size class.

TRBJ1-1 - TRBD1 TRBV29-1 CSAIQGRRNTEAFF TGCAGCGCCATACAGGGGCGGCGGAACACTGAAGCTTTCTTT
TRBJ2-3 - - TRBV19 CAISAQGTDTQYF TGTGCCATTAGCGCGCAGGGCACAGATACGCAGTATTTT
TRBJ1-1 - - TRBV18 CASSPPKSGRDRTEAFF TGTGCCAGCTCACCACCCAAGTCAGGGAGGGATCGCACTGAAGCTTTCTTT
TRBJ1-5 - - TRBV2 CASSVDTGGRGNQPQHF TGTGCCAGCAGTGTGGACACAGGCGGTAGGGGCAATCAGCCCCAGCATTTT
TRBJ1-5 - TRBD1 TRBV18 CASSPDRQSNQPQHF TGTGCCAGCTCACCGGACAGGCAGAGCAATCAGCCCCAGCATTTT
TRBJ1-4 - - TRBV19 CASRVATNEKLFF TGTGCCAGCCGCGTTGCAACTAATGAAAAACTGTTTTTT
TRBJ2-5 - - TRBV4-1 CASSQTTSQETQYF TGCGCCAGCAGCCAAACGACATCCCAAGAGACCCAGTACTTC
TRBJ2-1 - TRBD2 TRBV2 CASSLSLTSSEQFF TGTGCCAGCAGTCTGTCACTGACTAGCTCTGAGCAGTTCTTC
TRBJ1-1 - - TRBV7-9 CASSLASGGTEAFF TGTGCCAGCAGCTTAGCCAGCGGAGGCACTGAAGCTTTCTTT
TRBJ2-1 - TRBD2 TRBV7-6 CASSLGLAGSSYNEQFF TGTGCCAGCAGCTTGGGATTAGCGGGAAGCTCCTACAATGAGCAGTTCTTC
TRBJ1-1 few - TRBV30 CAWREAGGGTEAFF TGTGCCTGGAGGGAAGCCGGGGGGGGCACTGAAGCTTTCTTT